One sample yielded the 29 T cell receptor beta chains listed below, sequenced in a study of T-cell memory formation after mild COVID-19. TCRdb reanalysed the 5' RACE reads using MiXCR and keeps one entry per CDR3 protein. The sample yields 560,000 or so distinct CDR3 sequences, approximately 15% seen once. Source material: PBMCs or a T cell subset sorted from them (not recorded which). The receptors originated from an adult woman who had mild COVID-19 (a few samples of this study predate the infection). Cell type and time point are not known.

V is TRBV9 and J is TRBJ1-4; D is undetermined. The CDR3 covers 15 residues. V lost 0 bases and J lost 8, with 14 bases in between. Germline values: CDR1 SGDLS, CDR2 YYNGEE. CDR3 nucleotides: TGTGCCAGCAGCGTAGGAGGGATAAAGGGCGAAAAACTGTTTTTT. Translation: CASSVGGIKGEKLFF.

V is TRBV7-9 and J is TRBJ2-3; 7 nucleotides line up with TRBD1. Germline lookup yields CDR1 SEHNR and CDR2 FQNEAQ (reference sequence). The CDR3 length is 17 residues. With V trimmed by 2 bases and J by 3 bases, 11 bases remained unmatched. The CDR3: CASSLRGTDGSTDTQYF. The CDR3 DNA reads TGTGCCAGCAGCTTAAGGGGGACAGATGGAAGTACAGATACGCAGTATTTT. The full variable domain, with the rest looked up from reference TRBV7-9 and TRBJ2-3, is DTGVSQNPRHKITKRGQNVTFRCDPISEHNRLYWYRQTLGQGPEFLTYFQNEAQLEKSRLLSDRFSAERPKGSFSTLEIQRTEQGDSAMYLCASSLRGTDGSTDTQYFGPGTRLTVL.

The chain recombines TRBV12-3 or TRBV12-4 with TRBJ1-2, with D unresolved. Trimming took 3 bases from V and 9 from J, leaving 11 bases between them. The CDR3 runs 12 residues. CDR3 DNA sequence: TGTGCCAGCAGTTTGATTCTGAGCAGCTACACCTTC. This encodes CASSLILSSYTF.

The sample holds many counts of this clonotype. The V and J genes are TRBV20-1 and TRBJ2-6; D unclear. The CDR3 spans 14 residues. The V gene's germline CDR1 is DFQATT and CDR2 SNEGSKA (reference sequence). Trimming cost V 4 bases and J 2 bases, with 9 bases left between them. The chain's CDR3 is CSAKRVPGANVLTF. The CDR3 bases are TGCAGTGCTAAGAGAGTTCCTGGGGCCAACGTCCTGACTTTC.

The sample holds a few counts of this clonotype. The rearrangement uses TRBV28 and TRBJ2-6, with TRBD1 as a possible D gene (5 bases). This CDR3 region has 17 residues. Germline loops: CDR1 MDHEN, CDR2 SYDVKM. Trimming took 3 bases from V and 3 from J, leaving 15 bases between them. The CDR3 loop is CASSFVAGKIGANVLTF. In DNA, the CDR3 is TGTGCCAGCAGTTTTGTGGCAGGGAAGATTGGGGCCAACGTCCTGACTTTC.

The chain employs TRBV6-5 and TRBJ2-2, with D possibly being TRBD1 or TRBD2 (6 bases each). V was cut by 7 bases and J by 6 bases, with 9 bases left in between. The CDR3 sequence is 12 residues long. Germline values: CDR1 MNHEY, CDR2 SVGAGI. CDR3 loop: CASNREAGELFF. CDR3 coding DNA: TGTGCCAGCAACAGGGAGGCCGGGGAGCTGTTTTTT.

This clonotype came up once. The V gene is TRBV15, the J gene TRBJ1-1; D uncertain. The CDR3 spans 14 residues. V dropped 0 bases and J dropped 3 bases, with 8 bases sitting between them. Germline CDR1 LNHNV, CDR2 YYDKDF (reference sequence). CDR3 bases: TGTGCCACCAGCAGAGAATGGGATTACACTGAAGCTTTCTTT. This sequence encodes CATSREWDYTEAFF.

This clonotype came up a few times. V is TRBV5-6 and J is TRBJ1-5; 11 bases are a match to TRBD1. The trim removed 3 bases at V and 6 bases at J, leaving 5 bases unmatched. The CDR3 has 15 residues. From germline, CDR1 is SGHDT and CDR2 YYEEEE. Here the CDR3 reads CASSSRTGGIQPQHF. The CDR3 DNA reads as TGTGCCAGCAGCTCTAGGACAGGGGGCATTCAGCCCCAGCATTTT.

There are a few counts of this clonotype. V and J are TRBV27 and TRBJ2-7; 7 nucleotides match TRBD1. The germline gives CDR1 MNHEY, CDR2 SMNVEV (reference sequence). This CDR3 has 14 amino acids. Trimming at V came to 3 bases and at J to 2 bases, leaving 4 bases not matched to a gene. DNA for the CDR3: TGTGCCAGCAGTTTGGGACAGCCCCCCTACGAGCAGTACTTC. This gives the protein CASSLGQPPYEQYF.

This clonotype was seen only a few times. The V and J genes are TRBV6-5 and TRBJ2-3; tentative D call: TRBD2 (6 bases). The CDR3 runs to 16 residues. Germline CDR1 MNHEY, CDR2 SVGAGI. V was pared by 7 bases and J by 0 bases, with 17 bases between. This CDR3 is CASTNGRTSSTDTQYF. The CDR3 region has the DNA TGTGCCAGCACTAACGGGAGAACCTCTAGCACAGATACGCAGTATTTT.

The chain employs TRBV16 and TRBJ2-7; a weak D match, TRBD2 (5 bases). Trimming cost V 5 bases and J 0 bases, with 11 bases left between them. Germline values: CDR1 KGHSY, CDR2 FQNENV. The CDR3 contains 14 residues. In DNA form, the CDR3 reads TGTGCCAGCAGCTCGACGGGATTCTCCTACGAGCAGTACTTC. This codes for CASSSTGFSYEQYF.

This clonotype turned up a few times. The V gene is TRBV20-1, the J gene TRBJ1-1; tentatively, D is TRBD1 (6 bases). The CDR3 runs 17 residues. V dropped 3 bases and J dropped 0 bases, with 20 bases sitting between them. Germline values: CDR1 DFQATT, CDR2 SNEGSKA (reference sequence). DNA of the CDR3: TGCAGTGCTAGCTCCGGGGGTAGGGGGGCCATGAACACTGAAGCTTTCTTT. It codes for CSASSGGRGAMNTEAFF.

The V call is TRBV5-1, the J call TRBJ2-1, with TRBD2 matching 10 bases. Trimming at V came to 0 bases and at J to 10 bases, leaving 4 bases not matched to a gene. There are 14 residues in the CDR3. Per the germline V gene, CDR1 is SGHRS and CDR2 is YFSETQ. The CDR3 protein is CASSLGTSGDEQFF. CDR3 DNA sequence: TGCGCCAGCAGCTTGGGGACTAGCGGAGACGAGCAGTTCTTC. Full variable domain (rest looked up from reference TRBV5-1 and TRBJ2-1): KAGVTQTPRYLIKTRGQQVTLSCSPISGHRSVSWYQQTPGQGLQFLFEYFSETQRNKGNFPGRFSGRQFSNSRSEMNVSTLELGDSALYLCASSLGTSGDEQFFGPGTRLTVL.

This chain uses TRBV20-1 with TRBJ2-7; D perhaps matches TRBD2 (5 bases). Germline CDR1 is DFQATT and CDR2 is SNEGSKA (reference sequence). Trimming shortened V by 0 bases and J by 0 bases, and 12 bases separated the two germline ends. This CDR3 is built from 15 residues. The CDR3 DNA follows: TGCAGTGCTAGAGATTTGAGGGCATTCTCCTACGAGCAGTACTTC. It specifies CSARDLRAFSYEQYF.

There are a few counts of this clonotype. The CDR3 DNA is TGTGCCAGCAGTCAGGGTTTGCTCTATGGCTACACCTTC. This codes for CASSQGLLYGYTF. The genes are TRBV25-1 and TRBJ1-2, with TRBD1 as a possible D gene (5 bases). This CDR3 is 13 amino acids long. V shed 5 bases and J shed 4 bases, with 11 bases lying between them. Per the germline V gene, CDR1 is MGHDK and CDR2 is SYGVNS.

Ten or more counts support this clonotype. The gene calls are TRBV24-1 and TRBJ2-2; 7 bases fit TRBD2. J lost 5 bases, V lost 5 bases, and 7 bases had no gene match. The CDR3 totals 15 residues. From germline, CDR1 is KGHDR and CDR2 SFDVKD. The CDR3 nucleotides read TGTGCCACCAGTGCCGGGACTACTGAAACCGGGGAGCTGTTTTTT. Translating gives CATSAGTTETGELFF.

This clonotype was observed a handful of times. The chain carries TRBV5-1 and TRBJ2-7; possible D gene TRBD2, 7 bases. Trimming left V 4 bases short and J 2 bases short, with 13 bases between. The length of the CDR3 is 14 residues. From germline, CDR1 is SGHRS and CDR2 YFSETQ. The CDR3 sequence: CASSPGGATYEQYF. The DNA for the CDR3 is TGCGCCAGCAGCCCTGGGGGGGCAACCTACGAGCAGTACTTC.

The table lists this clonotype with a few counts. The chain uses TRBV19 and TRBJ1-1; 12 bases line up with TRBD1. This CDR3 has 17 amino acids. V trimming: 5 bases; J trimming: 5 bases; junction bases outside the gene matches: 12. Per the germline V gene, CDR1 is LNHDA and CDR2 is SQIVND (reference sequence). CDR3 in DNA: TGTGCCAGTAGTGCTAGACCGGGACAGGGGGCCCGGACTGAAGCTTTCTTT. Encoded protein: CASSARPGQGARTEAFF.

The chain uses TRBV7-8 and TRBJ2-3; D is unresolved. Germline values: CDR1 SGHVS, CDR2 FQNEAQ. The CDR3 consists of 15 residues. V was clipped by 1 base and J by 0 bases, with 8 bases between them. CDR3 DNA: TGTGCCAGCAGCTTAGACGGTGCTAGCACAGATACGCAGTATTTT. Protein sequence: CASSLDGASTDTQYF.

V is TRBV6-2 or TRBV6-3 and J is TRBJ2-1; D might be TRBD2 (6 bases). Germline-derived CDR1 and CDR2 are MNHEY and SVGEGT. The ends were cut back, 6 bases at V and 8 bases at J, with 26 bases in the middle. The CDR3 is 17 residues long. The CDR3 loop reads CASSRPPIADRDHEQFF. The DNA for the CDR3 is TGTGCCAGCAGCCGACCTCCAATAGCGGATCGGGACCATGAGCAGTTCTTC.

This clonotype was found a few times. The rearrangement uses TRBV6-5 and TRBJ2-5; 14 nucleotides match TRBD2. V was clipped by 4 bases and J by 8 bases; unmatched bases: 6. The germline CDR1 and CDR2 sequences are MNHEY and SVGAGI. The CDR3 is 15 amino acids. CDR3 sequence: CASSSPGLAGDTQYF. CDR3 DNA sequence: TGTGCCAGCAGTTCTCCGGGACTAGCGGGAGACACCCAGTACTTC.

The gene calls are TRBV11-2 and TRBJ2-5; D ambiguous. Trimming stripped 5 bases from V and 5 bases from J, with 9 bases between. Germline V gives CDR1 SGHAT, CDR2 FQNNGV. This CDR3 region has 12 residues. The CDR3, as DNA: TGTGCCAGCAGCGCAGATGGGGAGACCCAGTACTTC. Amino acid sequence: CASSADGETQYF.

The rearrangement joins TRBV2 to TRBJ2-1; 11 nucleotides agree with TRBD2. The germline CDR1 and CDR2 sequences are SNHLY and FYNNEI. With V trimmed by 5 bases and J by 5 bases, 14 bases remained unmatched. The CDR3 runs to 18 residues. CDR3 amino acids: CASSYLVSGRALDNEQFF. The CDR3 coding sequence is TGTGCCAGCAGTTATCTTGTTAGCGGGAGGGCTTTGGACAATGAGCAGTTCTTC.

The gene calls are TRBV30 and TRBJ2-7; 8 bases map to TRBD1. CDR1 and CDR2 from the germline V gene are GTSNPN and SVGIG (reference sequence). V trimming: 5 bases; J trimming: 3 bases; junction bases outside the gene matches: 9. The CDR3 spans 14 residues. The CDR3 is CAWDTGTGNYEQYF. For the CDR3, the DNA is TGTGCCTGGGATACCGGGACAGGAAACTACGAGCAGTACTTC. Full variable domain (outside the CDR3, taken from reference TRBV30 and TRBJ2-7): SQTIHQWPATLVQPVGSPLSLECTVEGTSNPNLYWYRQAAGRGLQLLFYSVGIGQISSEVPQNLSASRPQDRQFILSSKKLLLSDSGFYLCAWDTGTGNYEQYFGPGTRLTVT.

This rearrangement joins TRBV29-1 to TRBJ1-1, with TRBD1 identical over 7 bases. The CDR3 has 12 amino acids. J lost 0 bases, V lost 7 bases, and 2 bases had no gene match. Per germline, CDR1 SQVTM and CDR2 ANQGSEA. The CDR3 region is CSAGQVNTEAFF. The CDR3 coding sequence is TGCAGCGCTGGACAGGTGAACACTGAAGCTTTCTTT.

The gene calls are TRBV19 and TRBJ2-7; 11 bases agree with TRBD2. From germline, CDR1 is LNHDA and CDR2 SQIVND (reference sequence). The V gene end was trimmed by 3 bases and the J gene end by 1 base; junction bases not matched to a gene: 8. The CDR3 extends over 17 amino acids. The CDR3 DNA reads TGTGCCAGTAGTATGGCCGGGCTAGCGGGAGGTTCCTACGAGCAGTACTTC. Encoded protein: CASSMAGLAGGSYEQYF.

The chain is built from TRBV11-3 and TRBJ1-1, with D hard to call. The V end lost 2 bases, the J end lost 8 bases, and 15 bases lay between the germline ends. CDR1 and CDR2 from the germline V gene are SGHNT and YENEEA. CDR3 length: 14 amino acids. CDR3 bases: TGTGCCAGCAGCTTATCATCAGAGGGTACCGAAGCTTTCTTT. This codes for CASSLSSEGTEAFF. The whole variable domain, filled in from reference TRBV11-3 and TRBJ1-1, reads EAGVVQSPRYKIIEKKQPVAFWCNPISGHNTLYWYLQNLGQGPELLIRYENEEAVDDSQLPKDRFSAERLKGVDSTLKIQPAELGDSAVYLCASSLSSEGTEAFFGQGTRLTVV.

J is TRBJ2-2 and V is TRBV9, with D possibly being TRBD2 (5 bases). The CDR3 consists of 14 residues. Trimming took off 0 bases at V and 3 bases at J, with 6 bases between the two ends. CDR1 and CDR2 from the germline V gene are SGDLS and YYNGEE. CDR3 bases: TGTGCCAGCAGCGTAGGGGGAGACACCGGGGAGCTGTTTTTT. It translates to CASSVGGDTGELFF.

This chain joins TRBV2 and TRBJ2-3; tentative D call: TRBD2 (6 bases). The CDR3 is 15 residues long. Germline V gene data show CDR1 as SNHLY and CDR2 as FYNNEI. Trimming removed 6 bases at V and 2 bases at J, with 15 bases between. CDR3 sequence (DNA): TGTGCCAGCAGCGACCGGGACTTCAACACAGATACGCAGTATTTT. The encoded protein is CASSDRDFNTDTQYF.